The clone carrying this TCR beta chain was seen repeatedly, ten times or more. What it binds is unknown. V lost 5 bases and J 0 bases, leaving 11 bases between the germline ends. There are 15 residues in the CDR3. CDR1 and CDR2 from the germline V gene are SGHTA and FQGNSA. TCRdb reanalysed the reads using MiXCR and keeps one entry per CDR3 protein. The repertoire holds hundreds of thousands of distinct CDR3 sequences, around a third seen once, with 15% to 20% in the top ten. The sample comes from a study of T cell repertoires in cytomegalovirus infection. Study summary: Recently described HLA-C-restricted plus well-studied HLA-B-restricted CMV epitopes were used. Both a matching HLA type and CMV infection were indicated by public TCR beta signatures.

Overall study findings and caveats: The ex vivo response was dominated by HLA-C-restricted CMV-specific TCR beta clonotypes. Cumulated frequencies of public TCR beta families served to identify carriers of CMV plus the relevant HLA.

This sample comprised cultured PBMCs, obtained from culture after CMV antigen stimulation. This chain connects TRBV7-2 to TRBJ1-3; D is unresolved. The source of this sequence is a human donor in good health (CMV status not recorded). Some clones in this sample may be carry-over from other donors' samples. This chain's CDR3 is CASSGVLGSGNTIYF. CDR3 DNA sequence: TGTGCCAGCAGCGGAGTTTTAGGCTCTGGAAACACCATATATTTT.